This T cell receptor (beta chain) was observed in a study of T cell responses to AZD1222 COVID-19 vaccine. Whole-study findings and limits: Sampling captured repertoires only after the peak T cell response. In a largely white British group with more females than males, clonal diversity was possibly underestimated. Targeting of unmutated variant regions was reportedly seen in nearly half of spike-specific TCRs. The number of AZD1222 recipients seropositive at baseline was only 5 to 7.

Sequencing was performed with immunoSEQ multiplex PCR; in TCRdb, only in-frame clones are kept and a portion is missing. The sample includes approximately 120,000 clones, roughly 88% of them seen just once. V shed 3 bases, J shed 0 bases, and the junction held 7 bases outside the gene matches. Per germline, CDR1 DFQATT and CDR2 SNEGSKA (reference sequence). The CDR3 consists of 15 residues. This clone was seen just once. No antigen is known for it. The TCR was taken from an adult in good health. The rearrangement links TRBV20-1 to TRBJ1-2; 7 positions match TRBD1. Material: peripheral blood, obtained on day 0 of MenACWY control vaccination. CDR3 DNA: TGCAGTGCTAGTCCCGGGACAGTCTCTAACTATGGCTACACCTTC. Translated, it gives CSASPGTVSNYGYTF.